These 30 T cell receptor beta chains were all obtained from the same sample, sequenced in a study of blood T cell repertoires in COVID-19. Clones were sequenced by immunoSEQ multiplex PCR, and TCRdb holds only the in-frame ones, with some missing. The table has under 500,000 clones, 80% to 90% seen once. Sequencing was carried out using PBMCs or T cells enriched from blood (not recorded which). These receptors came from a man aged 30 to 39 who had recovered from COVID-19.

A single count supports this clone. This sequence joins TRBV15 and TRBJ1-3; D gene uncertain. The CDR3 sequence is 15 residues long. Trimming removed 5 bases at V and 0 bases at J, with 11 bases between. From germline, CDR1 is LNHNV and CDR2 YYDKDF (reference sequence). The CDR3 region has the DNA TGTGCCACCAGCCGCGACACTTTCTCTGGAAACACCATATATTTT. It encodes CATSRDTFSGNTIYF.

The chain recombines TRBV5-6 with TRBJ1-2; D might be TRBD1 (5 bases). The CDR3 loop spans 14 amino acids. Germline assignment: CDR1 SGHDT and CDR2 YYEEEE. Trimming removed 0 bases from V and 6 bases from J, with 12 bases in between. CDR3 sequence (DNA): TGTGCCAGCAGCTTGGGACAGATCGTCGATGGCTACACCTTC. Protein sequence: CASSLGQIVDGYTF.

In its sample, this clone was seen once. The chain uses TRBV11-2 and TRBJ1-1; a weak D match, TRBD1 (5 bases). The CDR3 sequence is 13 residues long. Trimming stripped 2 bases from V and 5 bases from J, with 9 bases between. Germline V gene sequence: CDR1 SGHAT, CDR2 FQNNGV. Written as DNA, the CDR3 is TGTGCCAGCAGCTTACCCCCAGGGACTGAAGCTTTCTTT. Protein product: CASSLPPGTEAFF.

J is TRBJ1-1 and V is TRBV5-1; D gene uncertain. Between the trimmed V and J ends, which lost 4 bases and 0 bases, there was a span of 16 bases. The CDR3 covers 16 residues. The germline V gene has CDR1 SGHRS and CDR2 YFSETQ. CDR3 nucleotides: TGCGCCAGCAGCGCCGGGTCGACTTCGATGAACACTGAAGCTTTCTTT. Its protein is CASSAGSTSMNTEAFF.

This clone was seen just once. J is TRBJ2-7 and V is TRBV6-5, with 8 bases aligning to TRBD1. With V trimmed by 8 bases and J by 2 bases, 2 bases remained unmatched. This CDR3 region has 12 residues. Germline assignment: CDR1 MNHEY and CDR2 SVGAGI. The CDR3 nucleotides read TGTGCCAGCTCACAGGGGGCCTACGAGCAGTACTTC. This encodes CASSQGAYEQYF.

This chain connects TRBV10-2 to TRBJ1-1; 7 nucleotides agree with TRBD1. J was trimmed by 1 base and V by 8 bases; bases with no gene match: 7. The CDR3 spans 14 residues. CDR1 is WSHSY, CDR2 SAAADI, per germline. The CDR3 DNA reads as TGCGCCAGCGTCGAGGGGGCGAGGAACACTGAAGCTTTCTTT. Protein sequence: CASVEGARNTEAFF.

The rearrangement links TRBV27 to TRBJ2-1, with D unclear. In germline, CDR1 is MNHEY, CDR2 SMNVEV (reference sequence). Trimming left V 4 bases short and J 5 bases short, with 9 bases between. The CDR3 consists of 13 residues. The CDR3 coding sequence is TGTGCCAGCAGTTCAGGAACACACAATGAGCAGTTCTTC. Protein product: CASSSGTHNEQFF.

The CDR3 DNA reads as TGTGCCAGCAGCTTAGCTGTCAGGGGGCCTTATGGCTACACCTTC. Protein product: CASSLAVRGPYGYTF. The chain recombines TRBV7-9 with TRBJ1-2, with 8 bases fitting TRBD1. CDR1 is SEHNR and CDR2 is FQNEAQ in the germline V gene (reference sequence). The CDR3 runs to 15 residues. V lost 0 bases, J lost 5 bases, and 5 bases stayed unmatched. Variable domain in full (rest from reference TRBV7-9 and TRBJ1-2): DTGVSQNPRHKITKRGQNVTFRCDPISEHNRLYWYRQTLGQGPEFLTYFQNEAQLEKSRLLSDRFSAERPKGSFSTLEIQRTEQGDSAMYLCASSLAVRGPYGYTFGSGTRLTVV.

In DNA form, the CDR3 reads TGTGCCATCATGAAGGGGGCCGGGGAAAAACTGTTTTTT. This codes for CAIMKGAGEKLFF. The J gene is TRBJ1-4, the V gene TRBV10-3; 7 bases match TRBD1. The CDR3 sequence is 13 residues long. Germline CDR1 is ENHRY and CDR2 is SYGVKD. V gave up 7 bases and J gave up 8 bases; unmatched junction bases: 7.

The CDR3 DNA sequence: TGTGCCAGCAGCTTAGTCGCCCTAGCGGGCGTTGGCGAGCAGTACTTC. The encoded protein is CASSLVALAGVGEQYF. J is TRBJ2-7 and V is TRBV11-2; 8 positions agree with TRBD2. CDR1 is SGHAT and CDR2 is FQNNGV in the germline V gene. The CDR3 is 16 amino acids. V shed 1 base and J 6 bases; nucleotides not matched to a gene: 11.

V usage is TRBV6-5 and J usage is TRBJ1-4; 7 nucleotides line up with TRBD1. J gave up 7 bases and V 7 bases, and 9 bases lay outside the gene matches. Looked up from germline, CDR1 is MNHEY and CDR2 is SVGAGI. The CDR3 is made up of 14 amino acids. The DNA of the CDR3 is TGTGCCAGCACCAAAGCAGGGGGAAGTGAAAAACTGTTTTTT. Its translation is CASTKAGGSEKLFF.

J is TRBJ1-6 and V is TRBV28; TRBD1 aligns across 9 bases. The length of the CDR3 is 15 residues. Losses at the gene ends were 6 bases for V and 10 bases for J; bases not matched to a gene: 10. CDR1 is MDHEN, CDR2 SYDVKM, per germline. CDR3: CASRTRDRVASPLHF. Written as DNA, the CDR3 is TGTGCCAGCAGGACCCGGGACAGGGTCGCGTCACCCCTCCACTTT.

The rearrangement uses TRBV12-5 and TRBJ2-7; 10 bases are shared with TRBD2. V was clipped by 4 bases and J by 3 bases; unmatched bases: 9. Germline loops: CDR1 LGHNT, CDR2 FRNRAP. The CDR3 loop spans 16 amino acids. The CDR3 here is CASGSGGLAGVYEQYF. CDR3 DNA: TGTGCTAGTGGTTCGGGGGGGCTAGCGGGAGTCTACGAGCAGTACTTC.

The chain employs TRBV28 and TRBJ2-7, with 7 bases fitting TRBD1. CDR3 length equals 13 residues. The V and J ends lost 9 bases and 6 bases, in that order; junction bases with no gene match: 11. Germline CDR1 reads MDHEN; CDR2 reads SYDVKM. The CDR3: CASTRTGGFEQYF. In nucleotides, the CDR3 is TGTGCCAGTACCCGGACAGGCGGGTTCGAGCAGTACTTC. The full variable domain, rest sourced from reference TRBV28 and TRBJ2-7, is DVKVTQSSRYLVKRTGEKVFLECVQDMDHENMFWYRQDPGLGLRLIYFSYDVKMKEKGDIPEGYSVSREKKERFSLILESASTNQTSMYLCASTRTGGFEQYFGPGTRLTVT.

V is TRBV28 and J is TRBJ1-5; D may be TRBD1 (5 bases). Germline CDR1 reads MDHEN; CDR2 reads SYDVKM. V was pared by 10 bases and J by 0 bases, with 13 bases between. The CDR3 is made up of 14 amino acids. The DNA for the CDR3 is TGTGCCACCATGGGAGGGGTTAGCAATCAGCCCCAGCATTTT. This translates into CATMGGVSNQPQHF.

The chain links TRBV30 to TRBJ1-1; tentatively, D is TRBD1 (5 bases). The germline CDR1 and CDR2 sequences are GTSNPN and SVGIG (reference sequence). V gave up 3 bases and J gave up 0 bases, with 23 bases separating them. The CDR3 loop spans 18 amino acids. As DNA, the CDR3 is TGTGCCTGGAGGTCGGGGGATCTTTCTCCGAGGATGAACACTGAAGCTTTCTTT. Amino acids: CAWRSGDLSPRMNTEAFF.

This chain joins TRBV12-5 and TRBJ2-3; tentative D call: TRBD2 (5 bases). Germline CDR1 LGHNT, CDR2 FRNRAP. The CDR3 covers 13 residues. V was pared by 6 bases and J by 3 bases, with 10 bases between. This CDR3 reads CASGREGTDTQYF. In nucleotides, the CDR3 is TGTGCTAGTGGACGAGAGGGTACAGATACGCAGTATTTT.

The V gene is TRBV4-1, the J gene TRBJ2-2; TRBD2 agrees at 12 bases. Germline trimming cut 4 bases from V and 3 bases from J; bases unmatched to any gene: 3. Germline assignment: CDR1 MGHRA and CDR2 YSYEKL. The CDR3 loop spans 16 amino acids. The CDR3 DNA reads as TGCGCCAGCAGCCCAGGACTAGCGGGACACACCGGGGAGCTGTTTTTT. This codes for CASSPGLAGHTGELFF.

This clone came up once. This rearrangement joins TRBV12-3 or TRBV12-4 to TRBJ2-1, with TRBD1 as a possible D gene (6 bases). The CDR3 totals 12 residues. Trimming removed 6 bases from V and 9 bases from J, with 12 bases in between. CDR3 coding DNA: TGTGCCAGCAGGAGACAGGTCCCTGAGCAGTTCTTC. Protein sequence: CASRRQVPEQFF.

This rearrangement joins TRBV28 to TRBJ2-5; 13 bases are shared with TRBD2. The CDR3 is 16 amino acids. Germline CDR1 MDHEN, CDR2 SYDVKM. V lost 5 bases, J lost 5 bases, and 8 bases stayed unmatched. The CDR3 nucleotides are TGTGCCAGCAGTAACCCCGGGACTAGCGGGATGGAGACCCAGTACTTC. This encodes CASSNPGTSGMETQYF.

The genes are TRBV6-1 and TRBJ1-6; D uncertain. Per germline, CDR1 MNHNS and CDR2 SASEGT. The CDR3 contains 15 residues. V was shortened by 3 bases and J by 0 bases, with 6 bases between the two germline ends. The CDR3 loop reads CASSDGSSYNSPLHF. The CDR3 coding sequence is TGTGCCAGCAGTGACGGGAGCTCCTATAATTCACCCCTCCACTTT.

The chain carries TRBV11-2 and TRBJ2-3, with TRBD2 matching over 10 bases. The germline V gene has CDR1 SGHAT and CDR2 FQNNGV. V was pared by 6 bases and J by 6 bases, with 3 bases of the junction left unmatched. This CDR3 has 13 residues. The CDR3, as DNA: TGTGCCAGCAGTCAAGCGGGAGGGGATACGCAGTATTTT. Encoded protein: CASSQAGGDTQYF.

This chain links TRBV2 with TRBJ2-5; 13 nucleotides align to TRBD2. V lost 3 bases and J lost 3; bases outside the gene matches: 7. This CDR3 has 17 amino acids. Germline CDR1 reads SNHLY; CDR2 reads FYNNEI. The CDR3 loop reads CASSDRGLAGVKETQYF. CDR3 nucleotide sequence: TGTGCCAGCAGTGACCGAGGACTAGCGGGAGTTAAAGAGACCCAGTACTTC. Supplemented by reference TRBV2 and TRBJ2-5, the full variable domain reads EPEVTQTPSHQVTQMGQEVILRCVPISNHLYFYWYRQILGQKVEFLVSFYNNEISEKSEIFDDQFSVERPDGSNFTLKIRSTKLEDSAMYFCASSDRGLAGVKETQYFGPGTRLLVL.

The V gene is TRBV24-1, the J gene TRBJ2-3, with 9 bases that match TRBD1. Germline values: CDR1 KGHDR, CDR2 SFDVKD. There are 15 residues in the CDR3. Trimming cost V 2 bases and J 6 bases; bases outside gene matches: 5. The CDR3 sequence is CATSDSWTGVDTQYF. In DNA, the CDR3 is TGTGCCACCAGTGATTCCTGGACAGGGGTCGATACGCAGTATTTT.

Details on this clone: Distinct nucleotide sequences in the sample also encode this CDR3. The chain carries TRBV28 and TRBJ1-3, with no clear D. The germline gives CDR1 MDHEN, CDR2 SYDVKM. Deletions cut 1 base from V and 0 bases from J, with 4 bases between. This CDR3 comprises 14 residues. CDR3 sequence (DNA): TGTGCCAGCAGTTTATCGGGCTCTGGAAACACCATATATTTT. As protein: CASSLSGSGNTIYF.

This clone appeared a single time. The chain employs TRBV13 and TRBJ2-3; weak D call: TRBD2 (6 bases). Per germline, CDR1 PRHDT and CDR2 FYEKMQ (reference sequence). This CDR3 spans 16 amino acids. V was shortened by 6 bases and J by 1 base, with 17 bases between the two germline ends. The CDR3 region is CASSPPPGGGTDTQYF. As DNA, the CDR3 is TGTGCCAGCAGTCCCCCCCCCGGGGGAGGCACAGATACGCAGTATTTT.

CDR3 loop: CASSLGQVSTGELFF. The CDR3 DNA follows: TGTGCCAGCAGTCTGGGACAGGTTAGCACCGGGGAGCTGTTTTTT. The chain couples TRBV27 to TRBJ2-2; 8 bases map to TRBD1. The ends lost 5 bases at V and 4 bases at J; junction bases unmatched: 6. This CDR3 comprises 15 residues. Germline-derived CDR1 and CDR2 are MNHEY and SMNVEV (reference sequence).

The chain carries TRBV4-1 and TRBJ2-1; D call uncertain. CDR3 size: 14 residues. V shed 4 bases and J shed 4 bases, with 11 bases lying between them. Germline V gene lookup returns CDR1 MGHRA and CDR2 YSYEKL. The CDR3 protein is CASSRRGDYNEQFF. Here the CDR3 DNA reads TGCGCCAGCAGCCGTCGCGGAGATTACAATGAGCAGTTCTTC.

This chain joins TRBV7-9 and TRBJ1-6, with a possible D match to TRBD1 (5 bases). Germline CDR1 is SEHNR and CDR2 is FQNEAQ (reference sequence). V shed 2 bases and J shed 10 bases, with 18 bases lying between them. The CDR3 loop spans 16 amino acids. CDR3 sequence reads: CASSLIAGGEGSPLHF. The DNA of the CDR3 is TGTGCCAGCAGCTTAATCGCGGGGGGGGAGGGCTCACCCCTCCACTTT.

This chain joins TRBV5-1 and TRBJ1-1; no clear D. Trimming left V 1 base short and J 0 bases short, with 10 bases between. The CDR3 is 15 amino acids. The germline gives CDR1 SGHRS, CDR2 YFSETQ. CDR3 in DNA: TGCGCCAGCAGCTTGATTAGCGGGGTGAACACTGAAGCTTTCTTT. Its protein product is CASSLISGVNTEAFF.